This TCR beta chain was obtained from a study of T-cell memory formation after mild COVID-19 (dated by TCRdb to about 2021). Background for the entire study: Most TCR sequence clusters were specific to one of the two donors. In a couple of donors, T-cell clones that expanded and contracted after mild COVID-19 were followed by sequencing TCRalpha and TCRbeta repertoires longitudinally. Two young, previously healthy adult volunteers made up the cohort, one male and one female.

Ficoll-Paque density gradient centrifugation was used to isolate PBMCs. TCRdb shows the sequencer as Illumina NovaSeq 6000. Using 5'RACE with constant-segment primers, TCRalpha and TCRbeta cDNA libraries were constructed, with sample barcodes and unique molecular identifiers added in the process. Trizol reagent was used to extract RNA from every sample. Amplification of the libraries took two PCR steps, and the second step added a second sample barcode plus Illumina TruSeq adapters. Libraries were sequenced on an Illumina NovaSeq with 2 x 150 bp paired-end reads. On the authors' methods: The reads were demultiplexed and collapsed into UMI-guided consensus sequences using migec v1.2.7. Using mixcr v2.1.11, the UMI consensuses were aligned to TRA and TRB V and J templates and assembled into clonotypes. A clonotype was counted as expanded or contracted only when both edgeR and NoisET called the clonotype significant, with the noise models trained on biological replicates. For edgeR calls, the thresholds were a false discovery rate-adjusted p below 0.01 and a log2 fold-change of 1. As an exploratory analysis of dynamics, PCA with hierarchical clustering was applied to max-normalized trajectories of the 1000 most abundant clonotypes. Separately sequenced CD4+ and CD8+ repertoires were used to assign the CD4 or CD8 phenotype of responding clones. TCRdb's own reprocessing of the public reads used fastp at Q25 and MiXCR and kept productive beta chains. Rows with a matching CDR3 protein are joined into one entry that keeps the most common DNA and genes. The V and J calls were determined by TCRdb, not by the authors. This sample lists 550,000 to 600,000 distinct CDR3 sequences; about a fifth were detected once. Jointly, the top ten make up 7% to 9% of the sample.

Findings and caveats that apply to the study as a whole: Some responding clones were found in pre-infection memory, which suggests that pre-existing cross-reactive memory T cells took part in the SARS-CoV-2 response. SARS-CoV-2 specificity of the second-wave clones peaking on day 37 was not confirmed. The study included only a couple of mild cases, and larger cohorts that include severe cases with pre-infection samples were judged to be necessary. From day 15 to 85, contracting clones showed balanced CD4/CD8 phenotypes, whereas a second wave of clones that expanded from day 15 to 37 leaned towards CD4+. Contracting CD4+ clones were located mainly in the CM and EM memory subsets, whereas CD8+ clones were found to be enriched in EMRA.

The CDR3 sequence holds 14 residues, the cysteine and phenylalanine included. This entry keeps only the CDR3 DNA: 42 bases, framed from base 1. CDR1 DFQATT and CDR2 SNEGSKA are derived from the germline V gene (reference sequence). Relative to germline, V is 6 bases shorter and J is 5 bases shorter, with 14 bases between their ends. Comments on this clonotype: The specificity of this receptor is unknown. No much larger clone is present one base from it, and per-base qualities are unavailable.

This TCR was sampled from an adult woman who had mild COVID-19 (a few samples of this study predate the infection). The sample titles of this study are shuffled in the database, so cell type and time point are left out; the donor was told from shared clones. Material: PBMCs or a T cell subset sorted from them (not recorded which). Recombination linked TRBV20-1 to TRBJ1-6, with TRBD1 tentatively as D gene (6 bases match). The nucleotides are TGCAGTGCAGGACATAGGGGGGATAATTCACCCCTCCACTTT. It translates to CSAGHRGDNSPLHF.